This T cell receptor (beta chain) was identified during a study of cytomegalovirus exposure and HLA in healthy donors. The study, taken as a whole, reports: Specificity for CMV antigens was confirmed in vitro for three of the CMV-associated chains. Later analysis demonstrated an association between a missense DCLRE1C variant and TCR beta V- and J-gene trimming.

The PCR contained 60 Vbeta and 13 Jbeta primers. Profiling relied on immunoSEQ multiplex PCR, and the TCRdb table lists in-frame clones only, not all of them. The top ten clones hold about 1.8% of a sample with around 120,000 clones, roughly 86% of them seen once. Note on this clone: The antigen is not known.

The sequencing input was PBMCs. The source of this sequence is a man aged 18 to 30 in good health and CMV-seronegative.

CDR3 protein: CASSPGVSGGTTDTQYF. The CDR3 DNA follows: TGTGCCAGCAGCCCTGGCGTCAGCGGGGGGACCACAGATACGCAGTATTTT. V usage is TRBV7-3 and J usage is TRBJ2-3; 9 bases agree with TRBD2. CDR3 length: 17 residues. The junction had 11 bases not matched to a gene; V was cut back by 5 bases and J by 2 bases. Germline V gene sequence: CDR1 SGHTA, CDR2 FQGTGA.